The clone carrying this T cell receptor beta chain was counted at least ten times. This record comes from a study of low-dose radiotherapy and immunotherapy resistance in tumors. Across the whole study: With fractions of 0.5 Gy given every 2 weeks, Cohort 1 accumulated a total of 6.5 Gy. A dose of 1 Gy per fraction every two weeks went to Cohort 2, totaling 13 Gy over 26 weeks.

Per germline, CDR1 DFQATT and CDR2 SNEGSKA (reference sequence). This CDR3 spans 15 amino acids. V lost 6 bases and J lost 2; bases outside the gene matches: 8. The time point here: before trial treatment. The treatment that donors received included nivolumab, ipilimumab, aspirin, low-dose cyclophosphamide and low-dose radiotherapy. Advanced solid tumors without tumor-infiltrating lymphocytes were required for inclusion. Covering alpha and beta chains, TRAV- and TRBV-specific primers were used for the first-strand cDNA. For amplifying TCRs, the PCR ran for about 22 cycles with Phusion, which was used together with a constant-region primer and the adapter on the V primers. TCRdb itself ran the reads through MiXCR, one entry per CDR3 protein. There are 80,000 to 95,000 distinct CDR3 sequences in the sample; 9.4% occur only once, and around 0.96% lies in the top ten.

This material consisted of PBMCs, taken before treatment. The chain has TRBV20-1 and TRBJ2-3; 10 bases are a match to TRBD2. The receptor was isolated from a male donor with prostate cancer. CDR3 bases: TGCAGTGCCTCAGGACTAGCGGCTATCACAGATACGCAGTATTTT. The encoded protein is CSASGLAAITDTQYF.